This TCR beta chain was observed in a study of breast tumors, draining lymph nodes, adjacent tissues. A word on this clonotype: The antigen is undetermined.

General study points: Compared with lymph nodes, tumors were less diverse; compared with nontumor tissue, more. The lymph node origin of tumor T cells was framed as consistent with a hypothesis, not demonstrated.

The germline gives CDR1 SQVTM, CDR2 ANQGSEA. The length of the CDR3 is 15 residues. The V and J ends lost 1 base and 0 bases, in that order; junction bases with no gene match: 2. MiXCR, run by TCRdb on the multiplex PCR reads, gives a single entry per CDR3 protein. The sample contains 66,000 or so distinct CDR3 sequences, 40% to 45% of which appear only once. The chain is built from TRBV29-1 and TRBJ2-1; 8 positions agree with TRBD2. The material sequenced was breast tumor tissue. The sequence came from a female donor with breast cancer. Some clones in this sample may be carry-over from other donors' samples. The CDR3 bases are TGCAGCGTTGAAGTAGCGGGAACCTCCTACAATGAGCAGTTCTTC. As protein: CSVEVAGTSYNEQFF.